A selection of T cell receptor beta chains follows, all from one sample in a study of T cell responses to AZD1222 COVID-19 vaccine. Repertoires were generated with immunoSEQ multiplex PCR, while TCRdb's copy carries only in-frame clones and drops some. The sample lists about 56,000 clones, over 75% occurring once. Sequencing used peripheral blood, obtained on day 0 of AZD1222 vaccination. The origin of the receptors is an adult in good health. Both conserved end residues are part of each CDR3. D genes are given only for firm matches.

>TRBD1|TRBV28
CASSLQGAGAGKAFF
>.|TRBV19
CASSIGQGFSYNEQFF
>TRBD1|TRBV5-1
CASSFSGTDPNEQYF
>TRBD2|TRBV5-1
CASSGTSGSTDTQYF
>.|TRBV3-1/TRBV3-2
CASSQGTAAYEQYF
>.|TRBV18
CASSLHTDNQPQHF
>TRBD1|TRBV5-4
CASSLVTGGKYNEQFF
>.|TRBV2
CASTTSPSSRSLLRPQHF
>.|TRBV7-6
CASSLANIRGTSYEQYF
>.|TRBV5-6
CASSYWSSPLHF
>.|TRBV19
CASSIYLGGNQPQHF
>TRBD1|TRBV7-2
CASSLYRGLSNIQYF
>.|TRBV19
CASSIGGDDYGYTF
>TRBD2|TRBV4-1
CASRPSGRGSYEQYF
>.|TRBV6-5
CASSYSTGQGISPLHF
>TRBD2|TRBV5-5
CASNLRGNAGELFF
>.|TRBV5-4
CASSPWTETYGYTF
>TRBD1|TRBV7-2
CASSFAGGVYGYTF
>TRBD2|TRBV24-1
CATSDFRAGGNTGELFF
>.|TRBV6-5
CASSYTGPRVPHEQYF
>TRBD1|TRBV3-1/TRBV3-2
CASSPVWGQGTGNGYTF
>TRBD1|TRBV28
CASRTDRQGGDQETQYF
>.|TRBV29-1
CSSYSGTEAFF
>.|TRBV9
CASSALAGTRGYTF
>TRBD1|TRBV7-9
CASSVGQGNYGYTF
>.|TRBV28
CASGAGSSLNTEAFF
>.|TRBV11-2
CASRGGGVEQFF
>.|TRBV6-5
CASTGLHEQYF
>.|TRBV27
CASSLTSSYGYTF
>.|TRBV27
CASSLYGGNYGYTF
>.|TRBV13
CASSLGRDTQYF
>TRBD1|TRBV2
CASRDRDYGYTF
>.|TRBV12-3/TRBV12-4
CASSFWSTYEQYF
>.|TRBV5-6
CASSFGRTLYNSPLHF
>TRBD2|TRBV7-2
CASSFTSGFQETQYF
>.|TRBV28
CASNPGLNTDTQYF
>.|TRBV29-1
CSAREGGDNEQFF
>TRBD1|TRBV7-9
CASSLQGADSPLHF
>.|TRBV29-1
CSVEVSWESSYEQYF
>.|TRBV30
CAWRGPQSSYEQYF
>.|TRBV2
CASSQYSNQPQHF
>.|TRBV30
CAWDDSFNQPQHF
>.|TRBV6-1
CASSDWSLNSPLHF
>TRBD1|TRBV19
CASSIGQGSSYEQYF
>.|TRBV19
CANLWGWDTGELFF
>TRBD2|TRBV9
CASRGQGLAGGETQYF
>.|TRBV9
CASSGGGPGEQYF